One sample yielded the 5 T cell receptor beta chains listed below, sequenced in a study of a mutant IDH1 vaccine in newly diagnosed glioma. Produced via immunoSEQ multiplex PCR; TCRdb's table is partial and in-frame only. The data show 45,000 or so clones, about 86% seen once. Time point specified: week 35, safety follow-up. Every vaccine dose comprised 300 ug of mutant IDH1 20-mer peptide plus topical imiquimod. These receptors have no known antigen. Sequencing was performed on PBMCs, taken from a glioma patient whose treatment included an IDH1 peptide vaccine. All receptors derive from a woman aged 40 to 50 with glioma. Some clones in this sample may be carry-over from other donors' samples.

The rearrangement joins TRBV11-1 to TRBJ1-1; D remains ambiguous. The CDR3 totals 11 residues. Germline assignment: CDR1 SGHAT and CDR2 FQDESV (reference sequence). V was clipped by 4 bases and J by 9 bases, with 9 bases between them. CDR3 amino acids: CASSSGVQAFF. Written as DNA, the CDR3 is TGTGCCAGCAGCTCCGGTGTCCAAGCTTTCTTT.

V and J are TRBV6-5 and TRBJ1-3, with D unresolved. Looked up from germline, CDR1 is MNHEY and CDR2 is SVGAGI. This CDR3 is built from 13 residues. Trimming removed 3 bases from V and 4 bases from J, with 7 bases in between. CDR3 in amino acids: CASSYTRGNTIYF. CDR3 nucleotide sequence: TGTGCCAGCAGTTATACGCGCGGAAACACCATATATTTT.

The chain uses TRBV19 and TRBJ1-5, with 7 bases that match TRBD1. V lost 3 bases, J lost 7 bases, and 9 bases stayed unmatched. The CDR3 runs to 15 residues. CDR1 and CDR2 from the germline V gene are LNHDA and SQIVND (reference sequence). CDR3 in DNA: TGTGCCAGTAGTATCTTCCCGGACAGGCGCCAGCCCCAGCATTTT. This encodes CASSIFPDRRQPQHF. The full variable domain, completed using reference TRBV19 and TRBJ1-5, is DGGITQSPKYLFRKEGQNVTLSCEQNLNHDAMYWYRQDPGQGLRLIYYSQIVNDFQKGDIAEGYSVSREKKESFPLTVTSAQKNPTAFYLCASSIFPDRRQPQHFGDGTRLSIL.

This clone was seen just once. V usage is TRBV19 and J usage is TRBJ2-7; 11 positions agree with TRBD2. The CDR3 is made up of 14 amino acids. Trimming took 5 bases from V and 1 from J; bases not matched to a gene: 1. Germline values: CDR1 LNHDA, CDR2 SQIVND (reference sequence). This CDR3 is CASSLAGGSYEQYF. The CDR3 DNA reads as TGTGCCAGTAGTTTAGCGGGAGGGTCCTACGAGCAGTACTTC.

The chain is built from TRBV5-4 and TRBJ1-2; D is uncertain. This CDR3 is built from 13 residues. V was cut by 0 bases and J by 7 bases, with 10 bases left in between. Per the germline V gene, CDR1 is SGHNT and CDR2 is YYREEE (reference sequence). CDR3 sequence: CASSLEGLRGYTF. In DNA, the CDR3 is TGTGCCAGCAGCTTGGAAGGATTACGTGGCTACACCTTC. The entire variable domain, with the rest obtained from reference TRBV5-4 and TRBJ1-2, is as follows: ETGVTQSPTHLIKTRGQQVTLRCSSQSGHNTVSWYQQALGQGPQFIFQYYREEENGRGNFPPRFSGLQFPNYSSELNVNALELDDSALYLCASSLEGLRGYTFGSGTRLTVV.